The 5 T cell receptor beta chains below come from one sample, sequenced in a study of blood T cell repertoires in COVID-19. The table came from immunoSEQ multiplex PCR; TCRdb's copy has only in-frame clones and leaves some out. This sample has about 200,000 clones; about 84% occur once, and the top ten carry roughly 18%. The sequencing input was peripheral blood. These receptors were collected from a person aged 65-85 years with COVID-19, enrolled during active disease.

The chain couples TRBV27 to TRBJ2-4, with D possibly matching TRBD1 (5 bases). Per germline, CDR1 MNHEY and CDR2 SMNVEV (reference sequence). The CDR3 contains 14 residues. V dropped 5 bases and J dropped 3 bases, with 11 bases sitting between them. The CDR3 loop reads CASSRTYGKNIQYF. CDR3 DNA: TGTGCCAGCAGTAGGACATATGGCAAAAACATTCAGTACTTC.

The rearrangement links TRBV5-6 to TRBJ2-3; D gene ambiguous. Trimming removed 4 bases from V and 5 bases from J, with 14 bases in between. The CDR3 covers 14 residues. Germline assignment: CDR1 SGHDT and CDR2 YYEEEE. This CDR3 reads CASSPTRLRDTQYF. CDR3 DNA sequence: TGTGCCAGCAGCCCGACCAGGCTGAGAGATACGCAGTATTTT.

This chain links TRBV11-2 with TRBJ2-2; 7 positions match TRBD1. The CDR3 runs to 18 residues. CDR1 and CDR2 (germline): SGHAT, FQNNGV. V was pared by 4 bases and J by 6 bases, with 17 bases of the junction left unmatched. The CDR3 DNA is TGTGCCAGCAGCTACCTTCACGCCCGGACAGGTGGGGCCGGGGAGCTGTTTTTT. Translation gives CASSYLHARTGGAGELFF. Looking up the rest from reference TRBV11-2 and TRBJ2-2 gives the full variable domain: EAGVAQSPRYKIIEKRQSVAFWCNPISGHATLYWYQQILGQGPKLLIQFQNNGVVDDSQLPKDRFSAERLKGVDSTLKIQPAKLEDSAVYLCASSYLHARTGGAGELFFGEGSRLTVL.

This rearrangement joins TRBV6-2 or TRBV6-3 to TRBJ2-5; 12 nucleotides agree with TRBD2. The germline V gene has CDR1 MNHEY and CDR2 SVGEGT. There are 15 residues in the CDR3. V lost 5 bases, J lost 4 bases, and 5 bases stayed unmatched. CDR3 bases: TGTGCCAGCAGTACTCAGGGACTAGCGGGAGAGACCCAGTACTTC. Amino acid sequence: CASSTQGLAGETQYF.

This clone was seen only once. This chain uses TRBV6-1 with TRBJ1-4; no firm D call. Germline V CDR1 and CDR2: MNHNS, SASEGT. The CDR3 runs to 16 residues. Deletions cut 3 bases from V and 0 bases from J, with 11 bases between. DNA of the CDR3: TGTGCCAGCAGTGATATGGGGAGTACAACTAATGAAAAACTGTTTTTT. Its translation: CASSDMGSTTNEKLFF.